This TCR beta chain was documented in a study of blood T cell repertoires in COVID-19. Study-level background: Sources were T cells, B-cell-depleted T cells, or PBMCs; the material itself was cDNA or gDNA.

CDR1 is SGHAT and CDR2 is FQNNGV in the germline V gene. This CDR3 spans 14 amino acids. The ends lost 4 bases at V and 5 bases at J; junction bases unmatched: 4. This table comes from immunoSEQ multiplex PCR, and its TCRdb copy is limited to in-frame clones, with some not included. The sample contains 150,000 to 200,000 clones, approximately 90% of which appear only once. The sequenced sample was peripheral blood. This clonotype was sampled from a man aged 60 to 69 with active or convalescent COVID-19. V usage is TRBV11-2 and J usage is TRBJ2-7; TRBD1 matches at 11 bases. CDR3 sequence: CASSSGTGGDEQYF. The CDR3 region has the DNA TGTGCCAGCAGCTCTGGGACAGGGGGGGACGAGCAGTACTTC.